Presented here are 32 T cell receptor beta chains from one specimen sequenced in a study of T cells in Graves' hyperthyroidism and ophthalmopathy. Amplification targeted TCR beta CDR3 regions from RNA transcripts. TCR CDR3 regions were first amplified by RT-PCR with HTBI primers. TCRdb reprocessed the multiplex PCR reads via MiXCR and lists one record per CDR3 protein. In the table there are about 350,000 distinct CDR3 sequences, about 15% of which are singletons. Sequenced: blood. The receptors derive from a woman in her thirties with Graves' hyperthyroidism.

This clonotype appeared many times. This chain connects TRBV11-1 to TRBJ2-1, with TRBD1 matching 7 bases. Germline loops: CDR1 SGHAT, CDR2 FQDESV (reference sequence). The CDR3 has 13 amino acids. Unmatched junction bases numbered 7, after V lost 4 bases and J lost 10 bases. CDR3 protein: CASSYDRDLEQFF. CDR3 bases: TGTGCCAGCAGCTACGACAGGGATTTAGAGCAGTTCTTC.

The CDR3 is CASSRAGSNVLTF. CDR3 sequence (DNA): TGTGCCAGCAGCCGGGCAGGGTCCAACGTCCTGACTTTC. The V and J genes are TRBV14 and TRBJ2-6, with D perhaps matching TRBD1 (5 bases). The germline V gene has CDR1 SGHDN and CDR2 FVKESK. CDR3 size: 13 residues. V lost 4 bases and J lost 8, with 9 bases in between.

This clonotype occurred many times. This chain uses TRBV27 with TRBJ2-3; 10 nucleotides align to TRBD2. Trimming at V came to 4 bases and at J to 7 bases, leaving 20 bases not matched to a gene. Germline CDR1 MNHEY, CDR2 SMNVEV (reference sequence). The CDR3 loop spans 19 amino acids. CDR3 sequence: CASSSGTSEGGRFRNTQYF. Written as DNA, the CDR3 is TGTGCCAGCAGTTCTGGGACTAGCGAGGGGGGTAGGTTCCGCAATACGCAGTATTTT.

There are a few counts of this clonotype. The chain uses TRBV15 and TRBJ2-3; 12 bases match TRBD1. This CDR3 comprises 16 residues. Germline lookup yields CDR1 LNHNV and CDR2 YYDKDF (reference sequence). The junction had 7 bases not matched to a gene; V was cut back by 3 bases and J by 6 bases. CDR3 DNA sequence: TGTGCCACCAGCAGGTTCGGGACAGGGGGCCCCGATACGCAGTATTTT. This sequence encodes CATSRFGTGGPDTQYF.

The table lists this clonotype with many counts. V is TRBV12-3 or TRBV12-4 and J is TRBJ1-5; no clear D gene. Trimming left V 4 bases short and J 4 bases short, with 11 bases between. CDR3 size: 14 residues. The CDR3 sequence: CASSSGNLNQPQHF. For the CDR3, the DNA is TGTGCCAGCAGTTCCGGGAACCTTAATCAGCCCCAGCATTTT.

This clonotype was detected a few times. V is TRBV14 and J is TRBJ1-1; D not resolved. The V and J ends lost 2 bases and 4 bases respectively, with 5 bases between them. CDR1 and CDR2 from the germline V gene are SGHDN and FVKESK. This CDR3 is 12 amino acids long. The CDR3 DNA follows: TGTGCCAGCAGCCAATCCCCCACTGAAGCTTTCTTT. Translation gives CASSQSPTEAFF.

This clonotype was seen more than once but under ten times. This chain uses TRBV20-1 with TRBJ2-5; D call uncertain. Germline V gene lookup returns CDR1 DFQATT and CDR2 SNEGSKA (reference sequence). This CDR3 is 11 amino acids long. Trimming removed 6 bases at V and 5 bases at J, with 10 bases between. As DNA, the CDR3 is TGCAGTGCCCCCACGCTGGAGACCCAGTACTTC. Translated: CSAPTLETQYF.

This clonotype was recorded many times. The chain employs TRBV2 and TRBJ2-1; 8 nucleotides align to TRBD2. The CDR3 has 16 amino acids. The germline V gene has CDR1 SNHLY and CDR2 FYNNEI. The V gene end was trimmed by 0 bases and the J gene end by 4 bases; junction bases not matched to a gene: 5. CDR3 coding DNA: TGTGCCAGCAGTGAAGCGGAAGCGGGAGTGTACAATGAGCAGTTCTTC. It codes for CASSEAEAGVYNEQFF.

In this sample, this clonotype turned up many times. The V gene is TRBV2, the J gene TRBJ1-2, with 7 bases lining up with TRBD1. Germline CDR1 is SNHLY and CDR2 is FYNNEI. The CDR3 extends over 14 amino acids. The trim removed 5 bases at V and 3 bases at J, leaving 6 bases unmatched. The CDR3 nucleotides read TGTGCCAGCAGTTTTATAGGGGGCGACTATGGCTACACCTTC. This translates into CASSFIGGDYGYTF.

The chain links TRBV7-2 to TRBJ1-2; a possible D gene is TRBD1 (5 bases). The CDR3 loop spans 16 amino acids. With 1 base removed from V and 4 bases from J, the gap between germline ends came to 16 bases. CDR1 and CDR2 from the germline V gene are SGHTA and FQGNSA. In DNA form, the CDR3 reads TGTGCCAGCAGCTTAGTACACACACCGGGGGGCTATGGCTACACCTTC. This encodes CASSLVHTPGGYGYTF.

This clonotype showed up many times. V gene TRBV9 combines with J gene TRBJ2-7; TRBD2 matches at 7 bases. The CDR3 runs to 14 residues. V trimming: 4 bases; J trimming: 0 bases; junction bases outside the gene matches: 4. Germline V lookup: CDR1 SGDLS, CDR2 YYNGEE. The CDR3 region has the DNA TGTGCCAGCAGCCGCCGGACTAGCTCCTACGAGCAGTACTTC. Translated, it gives CASSRRTSSYEQYF.

This clonotype is a singleton in its sample. Given a much more abundant clone one base away, this may be a read error. The chain employs TRBV12-3 or TRBV12-4 and TRBJ2-1; TRBD2 agrees at 9 bases. The length of the CDR3 is 15 residues. V lost 11 bases to trimming and J lost 3 bases; unmatched junction nucleotides: 11. CDR3 residues: CAGIPSGEGYNEQFF. The CDR3 DNA is TGTGCCGGCATCCCTAGCGGGGAGGGCTACAATGAGCAGTTCTTC.

This clonotype has a count of ten or more. The genes are TRBV11-2 and TRBJ2-3; a weak D match, TRBD2 (6 bases). The CDR3 runs to 13 residues. Germline-derived CDR1 and CDR2 are SGHAT and FQNNGV. CDR3 DNA sequence: TGTGCTGACGGGGGAAGGAACACAGATACGCAGTATTTT. Translating gives CADGGRNTDTQYF.

At least ten counts were recorded for this clonotype. This rearrangement joins TRBV7-2 to TRBJ2-7, with TRBD2 matching 13 bases. Per germline, CDR1 SGHTA and CDR2 FQGNSA. This CDR3 has 15 residues. Trimming at V came to 5 bases and at J to 4 bases, leaving 5 bases not matched to a gene. CDR3 DNA: TGTGCCAGCAGCGCCGGGACTAGCGGGGAGTACGAGCAGTACTTC. This sequence encodes CASSAGTSGEYEQYF.

This clonotype was recorded many times. The CDR3 spells CASSRTGVSSTDTQYF. The CDR3 bases are TGTGCCAGCAGCCGGACCGGGGTTTCGTCCACAGATACGCAGTATTTT. This chain links TRBV7-2 with TRBJ2-3; TRBD2 might be the D (5 bases). From germline, CDR1 is SGHTA and CDR2 FQGNSA. The CDR3 has 16 amino acids. V lost 5 bases and J lost 2, with 17 bases in between.

This clonotype was counted ten times or more. The CDR3 nucleotides read TGTGCCAGCAGCAATTACAGGGGGGGTGAAGCTTTCTTT. Translation: CASSNYRGGEAFF. This sequence joins TRBV3-1 and TRBJ1-1, with 8 bases fitting TRBD1. With V trimmed by 5 bases and J by 7 bases, 6 bases remained unmatched. CDR1 and CDR2 from the germline V gene are LGHDT and YNNKEL (reference sequence). There are 13 residues in the CDR3.

This clonotype was observed many times. The chain recombines TRBV12-3 or TRBV12-4 with TRBJ2-5; 10 nucleotides align to TRBD1. V lost 0 bases to trimming and J lost 4 bases; unmatched junction nucleotides: 5. The CDR3 spans 16 residues. CDR3 in amino acids: CASSLATGTGAETQYF. DNA for the CDR3: TGTGCCAGCAGTTTAGCTACCGGGACAGGGGCAGAGACCCAGTACTTC.

This clonotype has at least ten counts. J is TRBJ1-1 and V is TRBV12-5; D is unclear. V was cut by 5 bases and J by 10 bases, with 17 bases left in between. The CDR3 runs to 13 residues. Germline values: CDR1 LGHNT, CDR2 FRNRAP. The CDR3 loop is CASGHGLPYVAFF. For the CDR3, the DNA is TGTGCTAGTGGTCATGGGCTCCCGTATGTAGCTTTCTTT.

A few counts support this clonotype. This chain joins TRBV12-3 or TRBV12-4 and TRBJ2-2; TRBD2 matches at 9 bases. V was clipped by 4 bases and J by 8 bases; unmatched bases: 8. The CDR3 totals 15 residues. The DNA for the CDR3 is TGTGCCAGCAGTTGGGCTAGCGGGAATTCTGGGGAGCTGTTTTTT. It codes for CASSWASGNSGELFF.

The chain has TRBV12-3 or TRBV12-4 and TRBJ1-3; D is unresolved. CDR3 length equals 15 residues. Trimming cost V 3 bases and J 4 bases, with 13 bases left between them. The CDR3 here is CASSLAGVQGNTIYF. The CDR3 nucleotides are TGTGCCAGCAGTTTGGCTGGGGTACAAGGAAACACCATATATTTT.

V usage is TRBV5-1 and J usage is TRBJ2-1; 8 bases align to TRBD1. CDR1 SGHRS and CDR2 YFSETQ come from the germline V gene. This CDR3 contains 16 residues. The V and J ends lost 0 bases and 5 bases, in that order; junction bases with no gene match: 7. The CDR3 reads CASSLGGRGRNNEQFF. The DNA for the CDR3 is TGCGCCAGCAGCTTGGGGGGCAGGGGGCGGAACAATGAGCAGTTCTTC. Filled out from reference TRBV5-1 and TRBJ2-1, the complete variable domain reads KAGVTQTPRYLIKTRGQQVTLSCSPISGHRSVSWYQQTPGQGLQFLFEYFSETQRNKGNFPGRFSGRQFSNSRSEMNVSTLELGDSALYLCASSLGGRGRNNEQFFGPGTRLTVL.

In this sample, this clonotype turned up many times. The chain combines TRBV2 with TRBJ2-6, with no clear D. CDR1 is SNHLY, CDR2 FYNNEI, per germline. The V end lost 3 bases, the J end lost 0 bases, and 6 bases lay between the germline ends. The CDR3 has 15 amino acids. In nucleotides, the CDR3 is TGTGCCAGCAGTGATACCTTCTCTGGGGCCAACGTCCTGACTTTC. Translated, it gives CASSDTFSGANVLTF.

This clonotype was counted many times. Here the CDR3 DNA reads TGTGCCAGCAGATTTGGCCGGCGGGGCTTTTACAATGAGCAGTTCTTC. This gives the protein CASRFGRRGFYNEQFF. J is TRBJ2-1 and V is TRBV12-3 or TRBV12-4, with a weak D call TRBD2 (6 bases). This CDR3 comprises 16 residues. V was trimmed by 6 bases and J by 4 bases, leaving 19 bases between them.

This clonotype was seen many times. The chain employs TRBV5-1 and TRBJ2-5; 10 bases align to TRBD1. CDR1 is SGHRS, CDR2 YFSETQ, per germline. Trimming at V came to 2 bases and at J to 5 bases, leaving 3 bases not matched to a gene. This CDR3 comprises 14 residues. The CDR3: CASSFGTGAETQYF. DNA for the CDR3: TGCGCCAGCAGCTTCGGGACAGGGGCCGAGACCCAGTACTTC.

Many counts were recorded for this clonotype. The V call is TRBV28, the J call TRBJ1-6, with a tentative D call TRBD1 (6 bases). Trimming stripped 5 bases from V and 8 bases from J, with 10 bases between. CDR1 is MDHEN, CDR2 SYDVKM, per germline. The CDR3 totals 13 residues. The CDR3 DNA sequence: TGTGCCAGCAGTGTTAGGGGGGATTCACCCCTCCACTTT. Encoded protein: CASSVRGDSPLHF.

The sample holds a few counts of this clonotype. This chain connects TRBV29-1 to TRBJ1-3; D is ambiguous. The ends were cut back, 3 bases at V and 4 bases at J, with 7 bases in the middle. CDR1 is SQVTM, CDR2 ANQGSEA, per germline. The CDR3 is made up of 12 amino acids. This CDR3 is CSVESAGNTIYF. The CDR3 DNA reads as TGCAGCGTTGAGTCCGCGGGAAACACCATATATTTT.

This clonotype was recorded many times. The chain carries TRBV2 and TRBJ1-2; 8 nucleotides match TRBD1. V was clipped by 10 bases and J by 10 bases; unmatched bases: 11. This CDR3 region has 12 residues. From germline, CDR1 is SNHLY and CDR2 FYNNEI. In DNA, the CDR3 is TGTGCCACATCACCCGGGACAGGATTCTACACCTTC. Protein: CATSPGTGFYTF.

The chain employs TRBV9 and TRBJ1-2, with D possibly TRBD1 on 6 matching bases. Germline values: CDR1 SGDLS, CDR2 YYNGEE. CDR3 length: 16 residues. Trimming stripped 4 bases from V and 4 bases from J, with 20 bases between. The CDR3 coding sequence is TGTGCCAGCAGCTCAGGCGTTACAGGGTTCCGCTATGGCTACACCTTC. Protein sequence: CASSSGVTGFRYGYTF.

The table lists this clonotype with a few counts. The gene calls are TRBV30 and TRBJ1-1; maybe TRBD1 (6 bases). This CDR3 contains 13 residues. V was shortened by 7 bases and J by 1 base, with 13 bases between the two germline ends. Germline CDR1 is GTSNPN and CDR2 is SVGIG (reference sequence). CDR3 amino acids: CALTGRGNTEAFF. In DNA form, the CDR3 reads TGTGCCTTAACAGGGAGGGGGAACACTGAAGCTTTCTTT.

This clonotype has just a few counts. The V and J genes are TRBV7-3 and TRBJ2-3, with 8 bases lining up with TRBD1. The germline gives CDR1 SGHTA, CDR2 FQGTGA. This CDR3 has 18 amino acids. V dropped 2 bases and J dropped 7; count of bases not matched to a gene: 17. The CDR3 DNA reads as TGTGCCAGCAGCTTAGGGGCCGGGACAGGAGGTTTCGGGCATACGCAGTATTTT. This codes for CASSLGAGTGGFGHTQYF. The entire variable domain, with the rest obtained from reference TRBV7-3 and TRBJ2-3, is as follows: GAGVSQTPSNKVTEKGKYVELRCDPISGHTALYWYRQSLGQGPEFLIYFQGTGAADDSGLPNDRFFAVRPEGSVSTLKIQRTERGDSAVYLCASSLGAGTGGFGHTQYFGPGTRLTVL.

V and J are TRBV5-5 and TRBJ1-1; the D is unclear. Trimming removed 0 bases from V and 3 bases from J, with 6 bases in between. CDR3 length: 13 residues. Germline values: CDR1 SGHKS, CDR2 YYEKEE (reference sequence). CDR3 residues: CASSLAGYTEAFF. The CDR3 bases are TGTGCCAGCAGCTTGGCCGGGTACACTGAAGCTTTCTTT.

The genes are TRBV4-3 and TRBJ2-3; 7 bases are a match to TRBD2. Germline lookup yields CDR1 LGHNA and CDR2 YSLEER. The ends lost 3 bases at V and 3 bases at J; junction bases unmatched: 6. The CDR3 runs 15 residues. The CDR3 sequence: CASSQGWGGTDTQYF. The CDR3 DNA is TGCGCCAGCAGCCAGGGATGGGGGGGGACAGATACGCAGTATTTT.